Listed below are T cell receptor beta chains from one sample, sequenced in a study of blood T cell repertoires in COVID-19. TCRdb's table, derived via immunoSEQ multiplex PCR, lists solely in-frame clones and lacks some. The table includes under 300,000 clones, roughly 90% detected once. The sequenced material came from peripheral blood. Every receptor here comes from a man aged 25 to 40 who had recovered from COVID-19. The CDR3 runs from the conserved cysteine through the conserved F or W. Clone size is not always given. Where it is, it says once, few, many or a class for expanded clones.

TRBV19,-,TRBJ2-6,CASSIVIGSGANVLTF
TRBV7-6,-,TRBJ1-1,CASSLEGNTEAFF
TRBV19,-,TRBJ1-1,CASSVYRDGSEAFF
TRBV21-1,-,TRBJ2-7,CASSNVPTRVAYEQYF
TRBV2,-,TRBJ1-5,CASRQNTYSNQPQHF
TRBV11-2,-,TRBJ2-7,CASNFGTGYEQYF
TRBV2,-,TRBJ2-5,CASMILAGGSPAQETQYF
TRBV7-9,few,TRBJ2-2,CASSQLAGRGNGELFF
TRBV27,-,TRBJ1-6,CASSSDRLFSPLHF
TRBV2,-,TRBJ2-4,CASSERVGSGDENIQYF
TRBV5-4,-,TRBJ2-7,CASSPVAGSYEQYF
TRBV7-9,-,TRBJ1-5,CASTNTGVGPQHF
TRBV27,-,TRBJ2-1,CASTILAGGKNEQFF
TRBV2,-,TRBJ1-5,CASSARENQPQHF
TRBV3-1/TRBV3-2,-,TRBJ2-3,CASSPPLWSGGFNTDTQYF
TRBV2,-,TRBJ1-4,CATNSGANEKLFF
TRBV7-9,-,TRBJ2-5,CASSRESETQYF
TRBV6-2/TRBV6-3,-,TRBJ1-2,CASSRTPDRGPVNYGYTF
TRBV7-9,few,TRBJ2-3,CASSLDKWGQGFTDTQYF
TRBV7-9,once,TRBJ1-4,CASSSPGHDNEKLFF
TRBV30,-,TRBJ1-5,CAWSVHRVSLGGNQPQHF
TRBV9,-,TRBJ2-7,CASSVVPWTGIHEQYF
TRBV5-1,-,TRBJ2-7,CASGRDIPYEQYF
TRBV5-1,-,TRBJ2-7,CASSSDEGAFSYEQYF
TRBV11-3,-,TRBJ2-7,CASSYGLGYEQYF
TRBV6-5,-,TRBJ1-1,CASSSEAEAFF
TRBV24-1,-,TRBJ2-1,CATSDLTEGDNEQFF
TRBV3-1/TRBV3-2,-,TRBJ1-6,CASSQETGGNSPLHF
TRBV27,-,TRBJ2-1,CASSAIGGATYNEQFF
TRBV19,once,TRBJ2-7,CASMDSSYEQYF
TRBV29-1,-,TRBJ2-1,CSVEAKRGPNSYNEQFF
TRBV12-3/TRBV12-4,few,TRBJ2-5,CASSFGGEETQYF
TRBV6-5,-,TRBJ1-2,CASRGGNYGYTF
TRBV5-1,-,TRBJ2-2,CASSLVGQNTGELFF
TRBV6-6,once,TRBJ2-7,CASSYLGTGHYEQYF
TRBV18,once,TRBJ2-2,CASSQSSGSTGELFF
TRBV3-1/TRBV3-2,-,TRBJ2-3,CASSQRLAGGGDTQYF
TRBV27,-,TRBJ2-3,CASSSLLAGELDTQYF
TRBV6-6,-,TRBJ2-7,CASSSRTGIGGYEQYF
TRBV2,once,TRBJ1-1,CASFMNTEAFF
TRBV20-1,few,TRBJ2-7,CSASLGQGKYEQYF
TRBV3-1/TRBV3-2,-,TRBJ1-2,CASSPTGVGMRYGYTF
TRBV10-1,-,TRBJ2-5,CASSDQTSGLQETQYF
TRBV19,-,TRBJ1-2,CATLAGSRYGYTF
TRBV19,-,TRBJ2-5,CATRDFQETQYF
TRBV5-6,-,TRBJ2-7,CASSLATGSEQYF
TRBV5-6,-,TRBJ1-1,CASSWGTGLRDTEAFF
TRBV7-8,-,TRBJ1-3,CATTTGVGGNTIYF
TRBV19,-,TRBJ1-1,CASGILGQLNTEAFF